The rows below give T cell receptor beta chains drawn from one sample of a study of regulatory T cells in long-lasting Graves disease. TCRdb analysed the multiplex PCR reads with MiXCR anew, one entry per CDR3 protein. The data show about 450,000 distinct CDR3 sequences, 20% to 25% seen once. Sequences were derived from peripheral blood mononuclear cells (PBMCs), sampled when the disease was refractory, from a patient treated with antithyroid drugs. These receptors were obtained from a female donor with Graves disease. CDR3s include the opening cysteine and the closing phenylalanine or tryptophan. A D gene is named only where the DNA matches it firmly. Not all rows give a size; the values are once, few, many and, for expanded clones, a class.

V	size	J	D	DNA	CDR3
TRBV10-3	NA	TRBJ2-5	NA	TGTGCCATGGGGGGCACACAAGAGACCCAGTACTTC	CAMGGTQETQYF
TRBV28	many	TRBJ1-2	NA	TGTGCCAGCAGACAAGAGGGCTACACCTTC	CASRQEGYTF
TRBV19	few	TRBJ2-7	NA	TGTGCCAGTAGTATAGGACCAGACTCCTACGAGCAGTACTTC	CASSIGPDSYEQYF
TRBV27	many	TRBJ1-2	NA	TGTGCCAGCAGTAGCGCGGGGGCGGAGGACTATGGCTACACCTTC	CASSSAGAEDYGYTF
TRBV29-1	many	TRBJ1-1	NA	TGCAGCGCAGCTCGACAGGAGTTTAACACTGAAGCTTTCTTT	CSAARQEFNTEAFF
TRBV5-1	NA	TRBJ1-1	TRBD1	TGCGCCAGCAGAACGGGACAGGGGGTCGCTGAAGCTTTCTTT	CASRTGQGVAEAFF
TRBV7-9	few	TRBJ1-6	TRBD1	TGTGCCAGCAGTCATCCAGGGGGGAATTCACCCCTCCACTTT	CASSHPGGNSPLHF
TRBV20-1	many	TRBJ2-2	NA	TGCAGTGCTAGCTTGGGTGATCCAAGATGGAGCGGGGAGCTGTTTTTT	CSASLGDPRWSGELFF
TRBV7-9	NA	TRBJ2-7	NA	TGTGCCAGCAGCTTCCGTGGCTTCTACGAGCAGTACTTC	CASSFRGFYEQYF
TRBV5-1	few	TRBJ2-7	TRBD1	TGCGCCAGCAGTCTTGGACAGGGGGTGGTCTACGAGCAGTACTTC	CASSLGQGVVYEQYF
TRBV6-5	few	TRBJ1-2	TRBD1	TGTGCCAGCAGTTACTCGAATATCGGGACAGCTAACTATGGCTACACCTTC	CASSYSNIGTANYGYTF
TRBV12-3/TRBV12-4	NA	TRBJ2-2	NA	TGTGCCAGCAGAACCTCAGGGTACACCGGGGAGCTGTTTTTT	CASRTSGYTGELFF
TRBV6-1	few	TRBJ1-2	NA	TGTGCCAGCAGTGTCGCTCGGGGGCGGAAAGGCTACACCTTC	CASSVARGRKGYTF
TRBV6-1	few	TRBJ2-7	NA	TGTGCCAGCAGTCTCGAGGGTCCAACCTACGAGCAGTACTTC	CASSLEGPTYEQYF
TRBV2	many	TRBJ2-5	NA	TGTGCCAGCAGTGAGATAGCTGTTGAGACCCAGTACTTC	CASSEIAVETQYF
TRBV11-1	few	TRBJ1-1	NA	TGTGCCAGCAGCTCATCCCTGGGACGACGTAGGGCTTTCTTT	CASSSSLGRRRAFF
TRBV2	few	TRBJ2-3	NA	TGTGCCAGCAGGGACCGGACGACCACAGATACGCAGTATTTT	CASRDRTTTDTQYF
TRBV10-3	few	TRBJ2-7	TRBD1	TGTGCCATCAGTGGGGGACAGTCCTACGAGCAGTACTTC	CAISGGQSYEQYF
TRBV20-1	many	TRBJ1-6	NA	TGCAGTGCTAGCCCTATGAACGGGGCTAATTCACCCCTCCACTTT	CSASPMNGANSPLHF
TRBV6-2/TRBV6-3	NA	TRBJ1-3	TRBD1	TGTGCCAGCAGTTGGCGGACAGGGCCTGGAAACACCATATATTTT	CASSWRTGPGNTIYF
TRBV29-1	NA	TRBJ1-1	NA	TGCAGCGTCCCCGATGGGAACACTGAAGCTTTCTTT	CSVPDGNTEAFF
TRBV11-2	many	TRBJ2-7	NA	TGTGCCAGCAGCTGGGGGGACGAGCAGTACTTC	CASSWGDEQYF
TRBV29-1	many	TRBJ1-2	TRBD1	TGCAGCGGTGGACAGGGGAACTATGGCTACACCTTC	CSGGQGNYGYTF